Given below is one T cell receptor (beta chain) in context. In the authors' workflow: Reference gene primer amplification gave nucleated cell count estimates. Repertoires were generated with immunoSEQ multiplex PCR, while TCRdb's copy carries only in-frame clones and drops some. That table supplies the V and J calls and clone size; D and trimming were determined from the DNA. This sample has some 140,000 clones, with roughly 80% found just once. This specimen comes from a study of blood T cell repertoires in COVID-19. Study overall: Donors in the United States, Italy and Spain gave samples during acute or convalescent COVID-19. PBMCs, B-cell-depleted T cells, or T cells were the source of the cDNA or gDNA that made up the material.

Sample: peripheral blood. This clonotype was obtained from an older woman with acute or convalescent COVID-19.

The CDR3, as DNA: TGTGCCAGCAGCTTTGCGGGAAATCAGCCCCAGCATTTT. Protein sequence: CASSFAGNQPQHF. This chain joins TRBV7-2 and TRBJ1-5, with D uncertain. CDR1 is SGHTA and CDR2 is FQGNSA in the germline V gene. The CDR3 spans 13 residues. V lost 3 bases and J 4 bases, leaving 7 bases between the germline ends. The entire variable domain, with the rest obtained from reference TRBV7-2 and TRBJ1-5, is as follows: GAGVSQSPSNKVTEKGKDVELRCDPISGHTALYWYRQSLGQGLEFLIYFQGNSAPDKSGLPSDRFSAERTGGSVSTLTIQRTQQEDSAVYLCASSFAGNQPQHFGDGTRLSIL.